This entry lists 9 T cell receptor beta chains sequenced from one sample in a study of cytomegalovirus exposure and HLA in healthy donors. Primers: 60 Vbeta forward and 13 Jbeta reverse. Sequencing used immunoSEQ multiplex PCR; TCRdb keeps in-frame clones, though not all of them. The table shows 200,000 to 300,000 clones, with around 80% occurring only once. The source material was PBMCs. The receptors shown here come from a woman aged 40-49 years in good health and CMV-seropositive.

In its sample, this clone was seen a few times. The rearrangement joins TRBV5-1 to TRBJ2-7; TRBD2 matches 8 bases. The CDR3 is 15 amino acids. V shed 3 bases and J 3 bases; nucleotides not matched to a gene: 8. Germline V gene lookup returns CDR1 SGHRS and CDR2 YFSETQ. The DNA of the CDR3 is TGCGCCAGCAGCTCGAGCGGGGGAGGGAACTACGAGCAGTACTTC. Its protein product is CASSSSGGGNYEQYF. The full variable domain, rest sourced from reference TRBV5-1 and TRBJ2-7, is KAGVTQTPRYLIKTRGQQVTLSCSPISGHRSVSWYQQTPGQGLQFLFEYFSETQRNKGNFPGRFSGRQFSNSRSEMNVSTLELGDSALYLCASSSSGGGNYEQYFGPGTRLTVT.

J is TRBJ2-1 and V is TRBV18, with no clear D. Trimming shortened V by 0 bases and J by 0 bases, and 6 bases separated the two germline ends. The CDR3 has 15 residues. Germline V lookup: CDR1 KGHSH, CDR2 LQKENI. The CDR3 loop reads CASSPPLSSYNEQFF. The DNA for the CDR3 is TGTGCCAGCTCACCACCGCTGAGCTCCTACAATGAGCAGTTCTTC.

This clone was counted a few times. This chain connects TRBV21-1 to TRBJ2-1; the table's D call TRBD2 went unverified against the DNA. TRBV21-1 is flagged as a pseudogene. This CDR3 has 15 residues. The CDR3 coding sequence is TGTGCCAGCATCCTGACTAGCGGGAATTACAATGAGCAGTTCTTC. Amino acids: CASILTSGNYNEQFF.

V gene TRBV6-1 combines with J gene TRBJ1-2; a weak D match, TRBD1 (6 bases). V lost 5 bases and J lost 5, with 12 bases in between. The CDR3 consists of 13 residues. Germline CDR1 is MNHNS and CDR2 is SASEGT. This chain's CDR3 is CASSRDIIYGYTF. The CDR3 DNA follows: TGTGCCAGCAGTCGGGACATAATATATGGCTACACCTTC.

The chain recombines TRBV6-5 with TRBJ2-1, with D uncertain. CDR1 is MNHEY and CDR2 is SVGAGI in the germline V gene. Trimming removed 0 bases at V and 3 bases at J, with 6 bases between. This CDR3 is built from 14 residues. As DNA, the CDR3 is TGTGCCAGCAGTTACTCGGAGTACTACAATGAGCAGTTCTTC. Amino acid sequence: CASSYSEYYNEQFF.

The chain carries TRBV19 and TRBJ2-3, with 8 bases lining up with TRBD2. From germline, CDR1 is LNHDA and CDR2 SQIVND (reference sequence). V was pared by 1 base and J by 1 base, with 10 bases of the junction left unmatched. The CDR3 extends over 18 amino acids. CDR3 nucleotides: TGTGCCAGTAGTATAGGACTAGCGAGTCGGCTAGGCACAGATACGCAGTATTTT. Translating gives CASSIGLASRLGTDTQYF.

The CDR3 bases are TGTGCCAGCAGCGGGGGGATAGCGGGGGCGACAACCGGGGAGCTGTTTTTT. It codes for CASSGGIAGATTGELFF. The chain joins TRBV4-2 to TRBJ2-2, with 9 positions matching TRBD2. Per germline, CDR1 LGHNA and CDR2 YNFKEQ. The V segment lost 5 bases and the J segment 5 bases; nucleotides outside the gene matches: 12. CDR3 size: 17 residues.

V usage is TRBV7-2 and J usage is TRBJ2-7; 7 bases are shared with TRBD1. Trimming at V came to 4 bases and at J to 10 bases, leaving 13 bases not matched to a gene. The CDR3 has 14 residues. Germline CDR1 SGHTA, CDR2 FQGNSA. CDR3 region: CASSYRGQAQEQYF. The CDR3 DNA reads as TGTGCCAGCAGCTACCGCGGACAGGCCCAGGAACAGTACTTC.

V is TRBV5-1 and J is TRBJ2-7; weak D call: TRBD2 (5 bases). V dropped 4 bases and J dropped 3 bases, with 11 bases sitting between them. Germline V gene lookup returns CDR1 SGHRS and CDR2 YFSETQ. This CDR3 region has 13 residues. Here the CDR3 reads CASSVRAGYEQYF. The DNA of the CDR3 is TGCGCCAGCAGCGTGCGGGCCGGCTACGAGCAGTACTTC.